The T cell receptor beta chain described here comes from a study of neoadjuvant anti-PD-1 for oral cavity cancer. Study-wide results and limits: Higher pretreatment blood Treg/Th17 ratios correlated with higher pretreatment blood and lower post-treatment tumor TCRbeta clonality.

CDR1 SGHVS and CDR2 FQNEAQ come from the germline V gene. Trimming shortened V by 0 bases and J by 3 bases, and 17 bases separated the two germline ends. The CDR3 length is 17 residues. A word on this clone: Its antigen is undetermined.

Profiled with immunoSEQ multiplex PCR; TCRdb holds only in-frame clones, not every one. Among some 15,000 clones listed, around three quarters were seen once. This chain uses TRBV7-8 with TRBJ1-2; possibly TRBD1 for D (6 bases). The receptor was derived from a person aged 40 to 85 with oral cavity squamous cell carcinoma. The sample was PBMCs, taken before nivolumab (anti-PD-1) treatment. This CDR3 is CASSLALGRGRYYGYTF. The CDR3 region has the DNA TGTGCCAGCAGCTTAGCCCTGGGCAGGGGTCGGTACTATGGCTACACCTTC.